This is a list of T cell receptor beta chains from one sample in a study of blood T cell repertoires in COVID-19. The assay was immunoSEQ multiplex PCR, and TCRdb's table has in-frame clones only and misses some. The sample has about 89,000 clones, about 80% seen once; the top ten hold under 50%. The source material was peripheral blood. The origin of the receptors is a human donor in a cohort sampled during active COVID-19. The CDR3 runs from the conserved cysteine through the conserved F or W. D genes are given only for firm matches. The listing skips clone size in some rows; elsewhere it reads once, few, many or a size class.

j_call: TRBJ1-2
d_call: .
clone_size: once
v_call: TRBV3-1/TRBV3-2
cdr3_aa: CASSQVDYYGYTF
cdr3_nt: TGTGCCAGCAGCCAAGTAGACTACTATGGCTACACCTTC

j_call: TRBJ2-1
d_call: TRBD2
clone_size: few
v_call: TRBV5-1
cdr3_aa: CASSLVGLGTMGSGRPSSYNEQFF
cdr3_nt: TGCGCCAGCAGCTTGGTGGGCTTGGGGACGATGGGTAGCGGGAGGCCGAGCTCCTACAATGAGCAGTTCTTC

j_call: TRBJ1-4
d_call: TRBD1
clone_size: once
v_call: TRBV4-3
cdr3_aa: CASSQDHRTGVEKLFF
cdr3_nt: TGCGCCAGCAGCCAAGATCACCGGACAGGGGTTGAAAAACTGTTTTTT

j_call: TRBJ2-1
d_call: TRBD2
clone_size: .
v_call: TRBV19
cdr3_aa: CASRTVLAGGMIEQFF
cdr3_nt: TGTGCCAGTAGGACAGTTCTAGCGGGAGGGATGATTGAGCAGTTCTTC

j_call: TRBJ2-7
d_call: TRBD1
clone_size: once
v_call: TRBV7-2
cdr3_aa: CASSPTGPSHEQYF
cdr3_nt: TGTGCCAGCAGCCCGACAGGGCCATCGCACGAGCAGTACTTC

j_call: TRBJ2-1
d_call: .
clone_size: .
v_call: TRBV4-2
cdr3_aa: CASSQVGAEQFF
cdr3_nt: TGTGCCAGCAGCCAAGTAGGGGCAGAGCAGTTCTTC

j_call: TRBJ1-1
d_call: .
clone_size: .
v_call: TRBV28
cdr3_aa: CASRPVIINTEAFF
cdr3_nt: TGTGCCAGCAGGCCGGTGATTATTAACACTGAAGCTTTCTTT

j_call: TRBJ2-1
d_call: .
clone_size: .
v_call: TRBV5-1
cdr3_aa: CASSSMNDNEQFF
cdr3_nt: TGCGCCAGCAGCTCTATGAATGACAATGAGCAGTTCTTC

j_call: TRBJ2-5
d_call: .
clone_size: .
v_call: TRBV5-1
cdr3_aa: CASSVIGQTGTQYF
cdr3_nt: TGCGCCAGCAGCGTGATTGGACAGACGGGGACCCAGTACTTC

j_call: TRBJ2-7
d_call: TRBD1
clone_size: .
v_call: TRBV19
cdr3_aa: CASSIRGTGEYEQYF
cdr3_nt: TGTGCCAGTAGTATTAGAGGGACAGGGGAGTACGAGCAGTACTTC

j_call: TRBJ2-1
d_call: TRBD2
clone_size: .
v_call: TRBV5-4
cdr3_aa: CASSTLAGDYNEQFF
cdr3_nt: TGTGCCAGCAGCACTCTAGCGGGAGACTACAATGAGCAGTTCTTC

j_call: TRBJ1-1
d_call: .
clone_size: few
v_call: TRBV6-2/TRBV6-3
cdr3_aa: CASSRRARGTEAFF
cdr3_nt: TGTGCCAGCAGTCGGCGGGCCCGGGGGACTGAAGCTTTCTTT

j_call: TRBJ2-7
d_call: .
clone_size: few
v_call: TRBV6-2/TRBV6-3
cdr3_aa: CASSRDRTDYEQYF
cdr3_nt: TGTGCCAGCAGTAGAGACAGAACGGACTACGAGCAGTACTTC

j_call: TRBJ1-4
d_call: TRBD1
clone_size: once
v_call: TRBV7-8
cdr3_aa: CASSLAQGEYEKLFF
cdr3_nt: TGTGCCAGCAGCTTAGCACAGGGGGAATATGAAAAACTGTTTTTT

j_call: TRBJ2-6
d_call: TRBD1
clone_size: .
v_call: TRBV18
cdr3_aa: CASSPATGGRSGANVLTF
cdr3_nt: TGTGCCAGCTCACCCGCGACAGGGGGCCGATCTGGGGCCAACGTCCTGACTTTC

j_call: TRBJ2-3
d_call: .
clone_size: .
v_call: TRBV29-1
cdr3_aa: CSVSGATDTQYF
cdr3_nt: TGCAGCGTTTCTGGGGCCACAGATACGCAGTATTTT

j_call: TRBJ1-2
d_call: .
clone_size: few
v_call: TRBV29-1
cdr3_aa: CSVVGGLSFKLQKNYGYTF
cdr3_nt: TGCAGCGTTGTGGGGGGACTCTCCTTCAAGTTACAGAAAAACTATGGCTACACCTTC

j_call: TRBJ1-1
d_call: .
clone_size: .
v_call: TRBV5-6
cdr3_aa: CASRDAGKSTEAFF
cdr3_nt: TGTGCCAGCAGGGACGCAGGGAAGAGTACTGAAGCTTTCTTT

j_call: TRBJ2-3
d_call: TRBD1
clone_size: .
v_call: TRBV28
cdr3_aa: CASSTGQGNLKGFADTQYF
cdr3_nt: TGTGCCAGTAGTACGGGACAGGGAAACCTTAAGGGATTTGCAGATACGCAGTATTTT

j_call: TRBJ2-5
d_call: TRBD2
clone_size: .
v_call: TRBV28
cdr3_aa: CASSREREVQETQYF
cdr3_nt: TGTGCCAGCAGCCGGGAGCGGGAAGTACAAGAGACCCAGTACTTC

j_call: TRBJ2-3
d_call: TRBD2
clone_size: .
v_call: TRBV4-3
cdr3_aa: CASSSRTSGRAVTDTQYF
cdr3_nt: TGCGCCAGCAGCTCTCGGACTAGCGGGAGGGCGGTCACAGATACGCAGTATTTT

j_call: TRBJ1-4
d_call: TRBD1
clone_size: .
v_call: TRBV10-3
cdr3_aa: CAIKSTGGEKLFF
cdr3_nt: TGTGCCATCAAGTCGACAGGGGGGGAAAAACTGTTTTTT

j_call: TRBJ2-2
d_call: .
clone_size: .
v_call: TRBV19
cdr3_aa: CASSIWGRTTGELFF
cdr3_nt: TGTGCCAGTAGTATTTGGGGCAGGACCACCGGGGAGCTGTTTTTT

j_call: TRBJ2-2
d_call: TRBD1
clone_size: .
v_call: TRBV5-4
cdr3_aa: CASSRPGQGGTGELFF
cdr3_nt: TGTGCCAGCAGCCGGCCGGGACAGGGCGGCACCGGGGAGCTGTTTTTT

j_call: TRBJ1-5
d_call: .
clone_size: .
v_call: TRBV10-3
cdr3_aa: CAISAGQYGQPQHF
cdr3_nt: TGTGCCATCAGTGCCGGACAGTACGGTCAGCCCCAGCATTTT

j_call: TRBJ2-7
d_call: TRBD2
clone_size: .
v_call: TRBV7-8
cdr3_aa: CASRPPGLAGGPYEQYF
cdr3_nt: TGTGCCAGCAGACCGCCGGGACTAGCGGGAGGGCCTTACGAGCAGTACTTC

j_call: TRBJ2-7
d_call: .
clone_size: .
v_call: TRBV2
cdr3_aa: CASSGQGTYEQYF
cdr3_nt: TGTGCCAGCAGTGGGCAGGGGACGTACGAGCAGTACTTC

j_call: TRBJ1-1
d_call: TRBD1
clone_size: few
v_call: TRBV6-5
cdr3_aa: CASSPRQGARTEAFF
cdr3_nt: TGTGCCAGCAGTCCACGACAGGGGGCGCGTACTGAAGCTTTCTTT

j_call: TRBJ2-1
d_call: TRBD2
clone_size: .
v_call: TRBV7-7
cdr3_aa: CASSPSGANEQFF
cdr3_nt: TGTGCTAGCAGCCCGAGCGGGGCAAATGAGCAGTTCTTC

j_call: TRBJ2-1
d_call: .
clone_size: few
v_call: TRBV5-1
cdr3_aa: CASSLAADYLWDEQFF
cdr3_nt: TGCGCCAGCAGCTTGGCTGCGGACTACTTATGGGATGAGCAGTTCTTC

j_call: TRBJ2-7
d_call: TRBD1
clone_size: .
v_call: TRBV5-1
cdr3_aa: CASSLQDRGYEQYF
cdr3_nt: TGCGCCAGCAGCTTGCAGGACAGGGGCTACGAGCAGTACTTC

j_call: TRBJ2-5
d_call: TRBD2
clone_size: once
v_call: TRBV11-2
cdr3_aa: CASSPPSLAGGRETQYF
cdr3_nt: TGTGCCAGCAGCCCCCCCTCACTAGCGGGAGGTAGAGAGACCCAGTACTTC

j_call: TRBJ2-1
d_call: TRBD2
clone_size: .
v_call: TRBV27
cdr3_aa: CASSFSSAGVFRNEQFF
cdr3_nt: TGTGCCAGCAGTTTTTCTTCTGCGGGAGTGTTTCGCAATGAGCAGTTCTTC

j_call: TRBJ2-3
d_call: .
clone_size: .
v_call: TRBV4-2
cdr3_aa: CASSPGLPGTDTQYF
cdr3_nt: TGTGCCAGCAGCCCCGGACTGCCTGGGACAGATACGCAGTATTTT

j_call: TRBJ2-1
d_call: TRBD1
clone_size: .
v_call: TRBV4-3
cdr3_aa: CASSRDRGGNEQFF
cdr3_nt: TGCGCCAGCAGCCGGGACAGAGGGGGCAATGAGCAGTTCTTC

j_call: TRBJ2-7
d_call: .
clone_size: .
v_call: TRBV28
cdr3_aa: CASSSYGFYEQYF
cdr3_nt: TGTGCCAGCAGTTCCTACGGTTTCTACGAGCAGTACTTC

j_call: TRBJ2-2
d_call: TRBD2
clone_size: .
v_call: TRBV7-3
cdr3_aa: CASSSTSGSFANTGELFF
cdr3_nt: TGTGCCAGCAGCTCGACTAGCGGGAGTTTCGCGAACACCGGGGAGCTGTTTTTT

j_call: TRBJ1-6
d_call: .
clone_size: .
v_call: TRBV4-3
cdr3_aa: CASSQGDTRNSPLHF
cdr3_nt: TGCGCCAGCAGCCAAGGGGACACCCGTAATTCACCCCTCCACTTT

j_call: TRBJ2-1
d_call: TRBD2
clone_size: .
v_call: TRBV19
cdr3_aa: CASSGGLAGSEQFF
cdr3_nt: TGTGCCAGTAGTGGGGGACTAGCGGGAAGTGAGCAGTTCTTC

j_call: TRBJ2-4
d_call: .
clone_size: .
v_call: TRBV25-1
cdr3_aa: CASRGTAAMGKNIQYF
cdr3_nt: TGTGCCAGCCGGGGGACGGCGGCCATGGGCAAAAACATTCAGTACTTC

j_call: TRBJ2-7
d_call: TRBD1
clone_size: once
v_call: TRBV2
cdr3_aa: CASRDRGTRQQYF
cdr3_nt: TGTGCCAGCAGGGACAGGGGGACGCGACAGCAGTACTTC

j_call: TRBJ2-2
d_call: .
clone_size: .
v_call: TRBV2
cdr3_aa: CASSTKQLENTGELFF
cdr3_nt: TGTGCCAGCAGCACAAAGCAACTAGAGAACACCGGGGAGCTGTTTTTT

j_call: TRBJ2-3
d_call: .
clone_size: .
v_call: TRBV24-1
cdr3_aa: CATSERGGSVTDTQYF
cdr3_nt: TGTGCCACCAGTGAGCGAGGTGGTAGCGTGACAGATACGCAGTATTTT

j_call: TRBJ2-1
d_call: .
clone_size: .
v_call: TRBV11-2
cdr3_aa: CASSLEQSSYNEQFF
cdr3_nt: TGTGCCAGCAGCTTAGAACAGAGCTCCTACAATGAGCAGTTCTTC

j_call: TRBJ2-7
d_call: .
clone_size: .
v_call: TRBV7-8
cdr3_aa: CASSFHLEQYF
cdr3_nt: TGTGCCAGCAGCTTCCACTTGGAGCAGTACTTC

j_call: TRBJ2-1
d_call: TRBD2
clone_size: .
v_call: TRBV20-1
cdr3_aa: CSASRLAGAGNEQFF
cdr3_nt: TGCAGTGCTAGTCGCCTAGCGGGAGCCGGAAATGAGCAGTTCTTC

j_call: TRBJ2-5
d_call: TRBD2
clone_size: .
v_call: TRBV6-5
cdr3_aa: CASSWQMRGETQYF
cdr3_nt: TGTGCCAGCAGTTGGCAGATGCGGGGGGAGACCCAGTACTTC

j_call: TRBJ2-7
d_call: .
clone_size: .
v_call: TRBV21-1
cdr3_aa: CASIRRTYEQYF
cdr3_nt: TGTGCCAGCATACGGAGGACCTACGAGCAGTACTTC

j_call: TRBJ1-1
d_call: .
clone_size: .
v_call: TRBV20-1
cdr3_aa: CSARSGNAFF
cdr3_nt: TGCAGTGCTAGATCGGGGAACGCTTTCTTT

j_call: TRBJ2-7
d_call: .
clone_size: few
v_call: TRBV19
cdr3_aa: CASRIGDREQYF
cdr3_nt: TGTGCCAGTAGAATCGGGGATCGCGAGCAGTACTTC

j_call: TRBJ2-1
d_call: TRBD2
clone_size: .
v_call: TRBV6-5
cdr3_aa: CASRLAGGNEQFF
cdr3_nt: TGTGCCAGCCGACTAGCGGGAGGCAATGAGCAGTTCTTC

j_call: TRBJ2-1
d_call: .
clone_size: .
v_call: TRBV27
cdr3_aa: CASSERDTYNEQFF
cdr3_nt: TGTGCCAGCAGTGAGCGGGACACCTACAATGAGCAGTTCTTC